These 30 T cell receptor beta chains were all obtained from the same sample, sequenced in a study of type 1 regulatory T cells. For these TCRs, the target antigens are not known. Using its own MiXCR run on the reads, TCRdb lists one record per CDR3 protein. The table records fewer than 25,000 distinct CDR3 sequences, roughly two thirds of them present only once. Sequenced input: cultured T cells, either the whole culture or a sorted T cell fraction (not recorded which). Subset in this sample: Tr1-enriched cell product generated in vitro against host alloantigens. The receptors were gathered from a human donor in good health.

The chain couples TRBV5-1 to TRBJ2-7, with D perhaps TRBD2 (6 bases). There are 16 residues in the CDR3. Germline lookup yields CDR1 SGHRS and CDR2 YFSETQ. V was pared by 0 bases and J by 9 bases, with 22 bases between. The CDR3 here is CASSLESDSRGVAQYF. The CDR3 region has the DNA TGCGCCAGCAGCTTGGAATCAGACAGCCGCGGGGTTGCGCAGTACTTC.

This clonotype qualifies as medium-sized. The V call is TRBV12-3 or TRBV12-4, the J call TRBJ1-1; weak D call: TRBD1 (6 bases). This CDR3 spans 13 amino acids. Trimming pared 5 bases from V and 7 bases from J, leaving 14 bases between. The CDR3 here is CASSVTQGGEAFF. CDR3 sequence (DNA): TGTGCCAGCAGTGTCACACAGGGAGGTGAAGCTTTCTTT.

The chain carries TRBV7-6 and TRBJ1-1, with unresolved D. V shed 4 bases and J shed 0 bases, with 9 bases lying between them. The CDR3 contains 14 residues. Per germline, CDR1 SGHVS and CDR2 FNYEAQ. CDR3 DNA sequence: TGTGCCAGCAGCTGGAACAATATGAACACTGAAGCTTTCTTT. Translating gives CASSWNNMNTEAFF.

The chain uses TRBV6-1 and TRBJ1-5; 10 bases are a match to TRBD1. J was trimmed by 2 bases and V by 6 bases; bases with no gene match: 4. Germline values: CDR1 MNHNS, CDR2 SASEGT. CDR3 size: 15 residues. CDR3 bases: TGTGCCAGCAGCGCGACAGGGGGCGGCAATCAGCCCCAGCATTTT. Encoded protein: CASSATGGGNQPQHF.

The chain carries TRBV20-1 and TRBJ2-3; 15 nucleotides align to TRBD2. The germline V gene has CDR1 DFQATT and CDR2 SNEGSKA (reference sequence). The length of the CDR3 is 16 residues. Unmatched junction bases numbered 7, after V lost 5 bases and J lost 4 bases. CDR3 DNA: TGCAGTGCTTTCGGACTAGCGGGGGGGATAGCAGATACGCAGTATTTT. It yields the protein CSAFGLAGGIADTQYF.

The chain recombines TRBV12-3 or TRBV12-4 with TRBJ1-2, with 10 bases matching TRBD1. The CDR3 has 13 amino acids. Trimming removed 2 bases from V and 10 bases from J; junction bases left unmatched: 4. As DNA, the CDR3 is TGTGCCAGCAGTTTAAGGGACAGGGGTGACTACACCTTC. This gives the protein CASSLRDRGDYTF.

The sample holds a few counts of this clonotype. V usage is TRBV5-5 and J usage is TRBJ1-2; 7 bases fit TRBD1. Trimming at V came to 4 bases and at J to 2 bases, leaving 2 bases not matched to a gene. The CDR3 extends over 13 amino acids. Germline CDR1 reads SGHKS; CDR2 reads YYEKEE (reference sequence). The CDR3 bases are TGTGCCAGCAGCACGGGACAGAACTATGGCTACACCTTC. Translated: CASSTGQNYGYTF.

This chain uses TRBV11-2 with TRBJ2-2, with D tentatively TRBD1 (6 bases). Germline loops: CDR1 SGHAT, CDR2 FQNNGV. This CDR3 has 15 residues. Trimming shortened V by 4 bases and J by 0 bases, and 9 bases separated the two germline ends. The CDR3 bases are TGTGCCAGCAGCTGGACAGCTGCGAACACCGGGGAGCTGTTTTTT. Encoded protein: CASSWTAANTGELFF.

The chain links TRBV18 to TRBJ2-7, with a weak D call TRBD1 (5 bases). The V end was cut by 0 bases, the J end by 4 bases, with 13 bases between. The CDR3 runs 15 residues. Germline CDR1 and CDR2: KGHSH and LQKENI. CDR3 nucleotides: TGTGCCAGCTCACCACCTTCTGGGGCCGGGTACGAGCAGTACTTC. Protein product: CASSPPSGAGYEQYF.

V is TRBV12-3 or TRBV12-4 and J is TRBJ2-6; D is possibly TRBD2 (7 bases). Trimming removed 6 bases at V and 1 base at J, with 13 bases between. This CDR3 is built from 16 residues. This chain's CDR3 is CASRAGQTSGANVLTF. The CDR3 DNA reads as TGTGCCAGCAGAGCGGGACAAACGTCTGGGGCCAACGTCCTGACTTTC.

Only one count was recorded for this clonotype. The V call is TRBV5-1, the J call TRBJ1-1; D is unclear. CDR1 and CDR2 (germline): SGHRS, YFSETQ. Trimming stripped 0 bases from V and 4 bases from J, with 16 bases between. This CDR3 has 16 amino acids. The CDR3 DNA reads TGCGCCAGCAGCTTGGTTGGCGGGCCCGCTGCCACTGAAGCTTTCTTT. As protein: CASSLVGGPAATEAFF.

The chain links TRBV4-1 to TRBJ1-3; 7 bases fit TRBD1. The ends lost 4 bases at V and 7 bases at J; junction bases unmatched: 10. The CDR3 extends over 15 amino acids. Germline CDR1 MGHRA, CDR2 YSYEKL. Written as DNA, the CDR3 is TGCGCCAGCAGCCCGGGGACAGCCGAACGGAACACCATATATTTT. Amino acid sequence: CASSPGTAERNTIYF.

By proportion, this clonotype is medium-sized. This CDR3 reads CASSQEGGDLEQYF. The CDR3 DNA follows: TGTGCCAGCAGCCAAGAGGGGGGGGACCTCGAGCAGTACTTC. The V and J genes are TRBV4-2 and TRBJ2-7, with TRBD2 identical over 7 bases. CDR1 is LGHNA and CDR2 is YNFKEQ in the germline V gene. The CDR3 is 14 amino acids. With 0 bases clipped from V and 6 bases from J, the junction kept 5 bases outside the gene matches.

This clonotype turned up a few times. The gene calls are TRBV28 and TRBJ1-5; 8 bases match TRBD1. V shed 6 bases, J shed 5 bases, and the junction held 6 bases outside the gene matches. Per the germline V gene, CDR1 is MDHEN and CDR2 is SYDVKM. The CDR3 length is 14 residues. CDR3 sequence reads: CASSPTGDYQPQHF. CDR3 bases: TGTGCCAGCAGCCCGACAGGGGACTATCAGCCCCAGCATTTT.

This chain connects TRBV18 to TRBJ1-4; D call uncertain. V was trimmed by 1 base and J by 2 bases, leaving 17 bases between them. Germline V lookup: CDR1 KGHSH, CDR2 LQKENI. This CDR3 contains 18 residues. The CDR3 nucleotides are TGTGCCAGCTCACCACGGTCCAATTCAAGAGGGACTAATGAAAAACTGTTTTTT. It codes for CASSPRSNSRGTNEKLFF.

V and J are TRBV28 and TRBJ1-3, with D possibly being TRBD1 (6 bases). The ends were cut back, 6 bases at V and 1 base at J, with 22 bases in the middle. CDR1 is MDHEN and CDR2 is SYDVKM in the germline V gene. This CDR3 is 18 amino acids long. The CDR3 nucleotides read TGTGCCAGCAGCCCCCATGGGCTTGGGACACCGTCTGGAAACACCATATATTTT. Residues: CASSPHGLGTPSGNTIYF.

This clonotype was counted a few times. The chain joins TRBV12-3 or TRBV12-4 to TRBJ2-7, with 14 nucleotides matching TRBD2. V was clipped by 5 bases and J by 4 bases; unmatched bases: 13. The CDR3 consists of 18 residues. Here the CDR3 DNA reads TGTGCCAGCAGTCAAGGGGGACTAGCGGGGGAACCTGAATACGAGCAGTACTTC. Protein sequence: CASSQGGLAGEPEYEQYF.

The gene calls are TRBV5-1 and TRBJ2-3, with a possible D match to TRBD2 (6 bases). Germline V gene lookup returns CDR1 SGHRS and CDR2 YFSETQ. Deletions cut 0 bases from V and 0 bases from J, with 20 bases between. The CDR3 spans 19 residues. This chain's CDR3 is CASSLVGSGRPYSTDTQYF. The CDR3 DNA is TGCGCCAGCAGCTTGGTGGGTAGCGGACGCCCATATAGCACAGATACGCAGTATTTT. The entire variable domain, with the rest obtained from reference TRBV5-1 and TRBJ2-3, is as follows: KAGVTQTPRYLIKTRGQQVTLSCSPISGHRSVSWYQQTPGQGLQFLFEYFSETQRNKGNFPGRFSGRQFSNSRSEMNVSTLELGDSALYLCASSLVGSGRPYSTDTQYFGPGTRLTVL.

The chain has TRBV7-2 and TRBJ2-3; D not certain. Germline values: CDR1 SGHTA, CDR2 FQGNSA. The CDR3 is 12 residues long. V was shortened by 5 bases and J by 2 bases, with 5 bases between the two germline ends. The CDR3, as DNA: TGTGCCAGCAGCCCTACCACAGATACGCAGTATTTT. Translating it yields CASSPTTDTQYF. Full variable domain (outside the CDR3, taken from reference TRBV7-2 and TRBJ2-3): GAGVSQSPSNKVTEKGKDVELRCDPISGHTALYWYRQSLGQGLEFLIYFQGNSAPDKSGLPSDRFSAERTGGSVSTLTIQRTQQEDSAVYLCASSPTTDTQYFGPGTRLTVL.

With regard to this clonotype: The junction and the germline gene differ at one end; a read error may be behind it. The chain is built from TRBV3-1 and TRBJ2-7; D unclear. The CDR3 spans 12 residues. CDR1 LGHDT and CDR2 YNNKEL come from the germline V gene (reference sequence). The CDR3 DNA reads TGTGCCAGCAGCCTGGTGGGCTACGATCAGTACTTC. Residues: CASSLVGYDQYF.

V is TRBV4-2 and J is TRBJ2-7, with 9 bases fitting TRBD1. The V and J ends lost 2 bases and 5 bases, in that order; junction bases with no gene match: 7. Germline values: CDR1 LGHNA, CDR2 YNFKEQ. The CDR3 totals 15 residues. The CDR3 bases are TGTGCCAGCAGCCAACCGGGACAGGGTGGCGACGAGCAGTACTTC. Encoded protein: CASSQPGQGGDEQYF.

V usage is TRBV6-2 or TRBV6-3 and J usage is TRBJ2-1; D remains unclear. V was shortened by 6 bases and J by 6 bases, with 6 bases between the two germline ends. CDR3 length: 11 amino acids. CDR1 and CDR2 (germline): MNHEY, SVGEGT. CDR3 nucleotides: TGTGCCAGCAGCCGATCCAATGAGCAGTTCTTC. The encoded protein is CASSRSNEQFF.

Only a few counts were recorded for this clonotype. CDR3 sequence reads: CASSQPLGAYNEQFF. As DNA, the CDR3 is TGTGCCAGCAGCCAACCCCTGGGGGCCTACAATGAGCAGTTCTTC. The rearrangement uses TRBV4-2 and TRBJ2-1; possibly TRBD1 or TRBD2 for D (5 bases each). V lost 2 bases to trimming and J lost 2 bases, with 10 bases between them. Per germline, CDR1 LGHNA and CDR2 YNFKEQ. The CDR3 is 15 residues long.

A single count supports this clonotype. This chain uses TRBV5-1 with TRBJ1-4; TRBD1 matches 7 bases. V shed 6 bases and J 7 bases; nucleotides not matched to a gene: 15. This CDR3 comprises 16 residues. CDR1 is SGHRS, CDR2 YFSETQ, per germline. CDR3 DNA: TGCGCCAGCACCCTTGGGACGACAGGGCGGGCTGAAAAACTGTTTTTT. Translated, it gives CASTLGTTGRAEKLFF. The full variable domain, rest sourced from reference TRBV5-1 and TRBJ1-4, is KAGVTQTPRYLIKTRGQQVTLSCSPISGHRSVSWYQQTPGQGLQFLFEYFSETQRNKGNFPGRFSGRQFSNSRSEMNVSTLELGDSALYLCASTLGTTGRAEKLFFGSGTQLSVL.

The chain uses TRBV5-1 and TRBJ2-1; TRBD2 is a possible D gene (7 bases). Germline lookup yields CDR1 SGHRS and CDR2 YFSETQ. The CDR3 consists of 16 residues. V gave up 4 bases and J gave up 7 bases, with 21 bases separating them. CDR3 region: CASSPLSAGALNEQFF. Written as DNA, the CDR3 is TGCGCCAGCAGCCCCTTATCCGCGGGGGCCCTAAATGAGCAGTTCTTC.

The gene calls are TRBV27 and TRBJ1-2; 8 nucleotides align to TRBD1. The CDR3 is 13 amino acids. Trimming removed 4 bases from V and 7 bases from J; junction bases left unmatched: 5. Germline loops: CDR1 MNHEY, CDR2 SMNVEV (reference sequence). In nucleotides, the CDR3 is TGTGCCAGCAGTTCCGACAGGGGTCGTGGCTACACCTTC. Translation: CASSSDRGRGYTF.

The chain combines TRBV7-9 with TRBJ2-7; D is unclear. There are 13 residues in the CDR3. Germline V lookup: CDR1 SEHNR, CDR2 FQNEAQ (reference sequence). Trimming removed 4 bases at V and 2 bases at J, with 9 bases between. Here the CDR3 reads CASSSLNTYEQYF. The CDR3 region has the DNA TGTGCCAGCAGCTCCTTAAATACCTACGAGCAGTACTTC.

The chain couples TRBV6-6 to TRBJ2-7; D unresolved. Germline lookup yields CDR1 MNHNY and CDR2 SVGAGI (reference sequence). This CDR3 comprises 12 residues. Trimming took 2 bases from V and 2 from J, leaving 4 bases between them. The CDR3 DNA is TGTGCCAGCAGTTACCCCACCTACGAGCAGTACTTC. This sequence encodes CASSYPTYEQYF.

The chain uses TRBV2 and TRBJ2-5, with D maybe TRBD1 (5 bases). V lost 3 bases to trimming and J lost 5 bases, with 13 bases between them. CDR1 SNHLY and CDR2 FYNNEI come from the germline V gene. The CDR3 is 14 residues long. CDR3 amino acids: CASSDSGGHETQYF. The CDR3 nucleotides are TGTGCCAGCAGTGACTCGGGCGGACACGAGACCCAGTACTTC.

V and J are TRBV7-9 and TRBJ2-7; tentative D call: TRBD2 (6 bases). This CDR3 spans 15 amino acids. Trimming took 1 base from V and 2 from J, leaving 12 bases between them. The germline V gene has CDR1 SEHNR and CDR2 FQNEAQ (reference sequence). The CDR3 loop reads CASSLGERVTYEQYF. CDR3 bases: TGTGCCAGCAGCTTAGGAGAGCGGGTAACCTACGAGCAGTACTTC.